This T cell receptor (beta chain) was found in a study of early T cells in non-severe SARS-CoV-2 infection. Via MiXCR, TCRdb re-called the 5' RACE reads, giving one row per CDR3 protein. The data show some 29,000 distinct CDR3 sequences, about 5% seen once. The CDR3 has 13 residues. Germline CDR1 is DFQATT and CDR2 is SNEGSKA (reference sequence). V shed 3 bases and J shed 2 bases, with 8 bases lying between them. The clonotype comes from an adult who was a healthcare worker with PCR-confirmed SARS-CoV-2 infection or an uninfected control (not recorded which). The V call is TRBV20-1, the J call TRBJ1-3, with no clear D. The material sequenced was whole blood. The CDR3 nucleotides read TGCAGTGCTAGCTCACAGACTGGAAACACCATATATTTT. It translates to CSASSQTGNTIYF.